A single sample is the source of the 15 T cell receptor beta chains below, sequenced in a study of blood T cells in healthy people across ages. Combining a sample-barcoded 5' primer with a J-beta primer mix, a second PCR ran for 7 to 11 cycles. TCRdb redid the calling of the 5' RACE reads with MiXCR, one entry per CDR3 protein. The table has some 1.5 million distinct CDR3 sequences, about 28% seen once. Specimen: blood. The source of these receptors is a woman in her thirties in good health.

On this clonotype itself: A clone one base away is much larger, so this may be a read error. CDR3 amino acids: CAGSDPGTKPNEQFF. The DNA of the CDR3 is TGTGCCGGCAGTGACCCCGGCACGAAACCCAATGAGCAGTTCTTC. The chain uses TRBV25-1 and TRBJ2-1; no firm D call. Germline CDR1 is MGHDK and CDR2 is SYGVNS. This CDR3 is built from 15 residues. Using reference TRBV25-1 and TRBJ2-1 for the parts outside the CDR3, the full variable domain is EADIYQTPRYLVIGTGKKITLECSQTMGHDKMYWYQQDPGMELHLIHYSYGVNSTEKGDLSSESTVSRIRTEHFPLTLESARPSHTSQYLCAGSDPGTKPNEQFFGPGTRLTVL.

This clonotype was seen at least ten times. The CDR3 region has the DNA TGCGCCAGCAGCCGGGGACAGGGATTAGAGACCCAGTACTTC. Protein sequence: CASSRGQGLETQYF. The rearrangement joins TRBV5-1 to TRBJ2-5; 9 nucleotides agree with TRBD1. Germline lookup yields CDR1 SGHRS and CDR2 YFSETQ. The CDR3 totals 14 residues. V was clipped by 4 bases and J by 4 bases; unmatched bases: 5.

This clonotype was counted ten times or more. V and J are TRBV20-1 and TRBJ2-4, with D perhaps TRBD1 (6 bases). Trimming took off 4 bases at V and 0 bases at J, with 13 bases between the two ends. Per germline, CDR1 DFQATT and CDR2 SNEGSKA (reference sequence). CDR3 length: 15 residues. In DNA form, the CDR3 reads TGCAGTGCTACTACAGGGCGCCTAGCCAAAAACATTCAGTACTTC. Translation gives CSATTGRLAKNIQYF.

The chain has TRBV30 and TRBJ1-4, with 8 bases lining up with TRBD1. The length of the CDR3 is 15 residues. The V and J ends lost 2 bases and 2 bases, in that order; junction bases with no gene match: 4. The V gene's germline CDR1 is GTSNPN and CDR2 SVGIG (reference sequence). CDR3 nucleotides: TGTGCCTGGAGTCAGGGGGCAGGGACTAATGAAAAACTGTTTTTT. The encoded protein is CAWSQGAGTNEKLFF.

The rearrangement links TRBV6-5 to TRBJ2-3, with 7 bases identical to TRBD1. Germline V lookup: CDR1 MNHEY, CDR2 SVGAGI. The CDR3 spans 19 residues. J was trimmed by 2 bases and V by 2 bases; bases with no gene match: 16. This chain's CDR3 is CASSYPDADRARFTDTQYF. The DNA for the CDR3 is TGTGCCAGCAGTTACCCCGATGCCGACAGGGCCCGATTCACAGATACGCAGTATTTT.

Only a few counts were recorded for this clonotype. The chain recombines TRBV10-3 with TRBJ2-7, with a possible D match to TRBD2 (5 bases). Per germline, CDR1 ENHRY and CDR2 SYGVKD. V gave up 0 bases and J gave up 5 bases, with 11 bases separating them. There are 14 residues in the CDR3. CDR3 loop: CAISESRSSHEQYF. The CDR3 DNA reads as TGTGCCATCAGTGAGTCGAGGTCTAGCCACGAGCAGTACTTC.

The chain combines TRBV7-9 with TRBJ2-3; no firm D call. CDR1 and CDR2 (germline): SEHNR, FQNEAQ (reference sequence). The CDR3 is 16 residues long. V was trimmed by 5 bases and J by 0 bases, leaving 15 bases between them. The CDR3 DNA sequence: TGTGCCAGCAGCCCCACAAAAGCCGGTAGCACAGATACGCAGTATTTT. Protein: CASSPTKAGSTDTQYF.

As concerns this clonotype: Possible read error: a much larger clone is one base away. This CDR3 fails to terminate in the conserved phenylalanine or tryptophan, so it likely reflects a read error. V and J are TRBV4-3 and TRBJ2-1; the D is unclear. Trimming took 4 bases from V and 9 from J, leaving 10 bases between them. Germline-derived CDR1 and CDR2 are LGHNA and YSLEER. This CDR3 spans 12 amino acids. The CDR3 region has the DNA TGCGCCAGCAGCCGAACTTACGGTGAGCAGTTCGTC. It is translated as CASSRTYGEQFV.

This clonotype has a handful of counts. The chain is built from TRBV7-2 and TRBJ1-4; D is uncertain. CDR3 length: 16 amino acids. CDR1 and CDR2 (germline): SGHTA, FQGNSA. V was pared by 5 bases and J by 7 bases, with 20 bases between. The CDR3 DNA follows: TGTGCCAGCAGCCGGCCCGCCTGGGCGTCTCGTGAAAAACTGTTTTTT. It yields the protein CASSRPAWASREKLFF.

This clonotype was observed a few times. This chain uses TRBV5-1 with TRBJ2-5; TRBD2 matches at 7 bases. The CDR3 consists of 15 residues. CDR1 SGHRS and CDR2 YFSETQ come from the germline V gene. The V gene end was trimmed by 2 bases and the J gene end by 2 bases; junction bases not matched to a gene: 6. The CDR3 loop reads CASSLGGSTQETQYF. The CDR3 nucleotides read TGCGCCAGCAGCTTAGGCGGGAGTACTCAAGAGACCCAGTACTTC.

This clonotype was counted only a few times. The DNA of the CDR3 is TGTGCCAGCAGCTCCCAACTATACAGGGAAGGCGCTGAAGCTTTCTTT. This sequence encodes CASSSQLYREGAEAFF. V gene TRBV7-9 combines with J gene TRBJ1-1, with D possibly TRBD1 on 6 matching bases. The CDR3 has 16 residues. V gave up 4 bases and J gave up 6 bases, with 21 bases separating them. CDR1 is SEHNR and CDR2 is FQNEAQ in the germline V gene (reference sequence). The whole variable domain, filled in from reference TRBV7-9 and TRBJ1-1, reads DTGVSQNPRHKITKRGQNVTFRCDPISEHNRLYWYRQTLGQGPEFLTYFQNEAQLEKSRLLSDRFSAERPKGSFSTLEIQRTEQGDSAMYLCASSSQLYREGAEAFFGQGTRLTVV.

The chain links TRBV7-2 to TRBJ2-4, with 7 bases aligning to TRBD2. This CDR3 spans 13 amino acids. CDR1 and CDR2 from the germline V gene are SGHTA and FQGNSA. Trimming removed 6 bases from V and 9 bases from J; junction bases left unmatched: 8. CDR3 protein: CASSIEGLRIQYF. In nucleotides, the CDR3 is TGTGCCAGCAGTATAGAGGGACTACGCATTCAGTACTTC. The full variable domain, its missing parts supplied by reference TRBV7-2 and TRBJ2-4, is GAGVSQSPSNKVTEKGKDVELRCDPISGHTALYWYRQSLGQGLEFLIYFQGNSAPDKSGLPSDRFSAERTGGSVSTLTIQRTQQEDSAVYLCASSIEGLRIQYFGAGTRLSVL.

This chain links TRBV9 with TRBJ1-1; a possible D gene is TRBD1 (5 bases). Trimming shortened V by 4 bases and J by 4 bases, and 17 bases separated the two germline ends. The CDR3 runs to 15 residues. CDR1 and CDR2 (germline): SGDLS, YYNGEE. Written as DNA, the CDR3 is TGTGCCAGCAGCCCCACGGGGAGGGGCCTCACTGAAGCTTTCTTT. It specifies CASSPTGRGLTEAFF.

This clonotype was seen at least ten times. The chain combines TRBV29-1 with TRBJ2-1, with D unclear. The V and J ends lost 3 bases and 10 bases respectively, with 10 bases between them. From germline, CDR1 is SQVTM and CDR2 ANQGSEA. This CDR3 comprises 11 residues. The CDR3: CSVDGGIEQFF. The CDR3, as DNA: TGCAGCGTTGACGGCGGAATAGAGCAGTTCTTC.

This chain connects TRBV6-5 to TRBJ2-1; TRBD2 aligns across 10 bases. Germline CDR1 is MNHEY and CDR2 is SVGAGI. The CDR3 extends over 16 amino acids. With 5 bases clipped from V and 7 bases from J, the junction kept 11 bases outside the gene matches. CDR3 nucleotides: TGTGCCAGCAGTCCTAGCGGGAGCTCGGATCGAAATGAGCAGTTCTTC. Its protein product is CASSPSGSSDRNEQFF.